This T cell receptor beta chain came from a study of beta chain features in type 1 diabetes listed by TCRdb under 2018. With respect to the entire study: No differences in mean age, gender distribution, total cell number or subset yield were found between patients and healthy donors. The study compared TCRB repertoires of sorted circulating CD4+ T cell subsets between recently diagnosed type 1 diabetes patients and matched healthy donors. Across all samples, about 110 million sorted cells were examined, and cell number per subset correlated strongly with RNA yield. Regulatory and stem cell-like memory subsets were obtained from only 8 patients and about 8 healthy donors, while naive and central memory subsets were obtained from all 30 or so donors. What the study reported, not specific to this receptor: Patients with type 1 diabetes made fewer insertions and deleted more nucleotides at VDJ recombination sites, implying thymic rearrangement abnormalities. Because the HLA sub-analyses included only small numbers of individuals, any influence of HLA type on TCRB rearrangement was left unresolved. Naive, central memory and regulatory TCRB repertoires appeared to be more similar among patients than among healthy donors. Shorter templates might be favored by PCR, yet because patient and control samples were amplified and corrected together, any such skew would affect both groups equally. In all four CD4+ subsets, TCRB CDR3 length was moderately but significantly shorter in type 1 diabetes patients. Because cDNA was sequenced instead of genomic DNA, activated cells with high expression could be over-represented, although the groups did not differ in activation or CD3 levels.

All of the isolated RNA was reverse transcribed with the High Capacity cDNA Reverse Transcription Kit, so expressed TCRB transcripts were sequenced. Naive, central memory and regulatory T cell samples underwent deep immunoSEQ sequencing, averaging about 3.57 million total reads per sample. Sorted cells were lysed in RLT buffer, and RNA was extracted using DNase-treated RNeasy Micro or Mini kits according to cell number. Each cell subset was processed separately to prevent cross-contamination, with patient and healthy donor samples processed together. The immunoSEQ multiplex PCR was used to amplify TCRB sequences from cDNA, generating 87-bp fragments that spanned the CDR3 region. Sequencing of the amplicons was done on the Illumina HiSeq platform. In the original analysis: PCR bias was computationally corrected using synthetic template baselines, reads within Hamming distance 2 were collapsed, and singletons that could not be merged were discarded. By aligning reads against IMGT, V, D and J genes, CDR3 length, and insertions or deletions at six rearrangement sites were assigned. Clonotype counts were normalized to sorted cell number within each subset before computing true diversity and Gini coefficients with the tcR R package. The overlap coefficient, calculated on TCRB nucleotide sequences, was used to quantify repertoire sharing. As a proxy for the pre-selection repertoire, out-of-frame TCRB sequences from naive cells were analyzed. Not all clones reach the TCRdb copy of this immuneACCESS table, which keeps in-frame sequences only. Checked studies attribute under half of the gap to unresolved V genes and leave the rest unexplained. D and trimming were read from the DNA, whereas the V and J calls and clone size are those reported in that table. Across this sample there are over 700,000 clones, with roughly a sixth seen only once. The ten largest clones take up about 0.025% of the sample.

For this clone: Its target antigen remains unknown. The input lacks base qualities; no much larger clone sits a single base away.

The germline V gene encodes CDR1 SGHRS and CDR2 YFSETQ. Inclusive of the bounding cysteine and phenylalanine, the CDR3 is 15 residues long. CDR3 DNA is the only sequence kept; it has 45 bases, read in frame from the first base. The germline ends are 12 bases apart after V is trimmed by 4 bases and J by 2 bases. A single peripheral blood draw of around 0.11 L on average was collected from each donor into heparinised tubes. A BD FACSAria II was used to sort naive, central memory, regulatory and stem cell-like memory CD4+ T cells with a panel that included CD45RO, CCR7, CD25, CD127, CD95 and CD27. Every sorted population had a purity above 95%. PBMCs were isolated immediately by Lymphoprep density gradient centrifugation and stained directly without culture. So that batch effects would be minimized, each experiment stained and sorted samples in pairs, pairing one healthy donor with one patient.

Recombination linked TRBV5-1 to TRBJ2-2; the D region possibly corresponds to TRBD2 (6 bases align). This receptor was taken from a woman in her late teens or twenties in good health. Input material: naive CD4+ T cells from blood. Interpreted using the paper, the cell subset or site label stands for: true naive CD4+ T cells. The DNA sequence is given as TGCGCCAGCAGCGGGGCGGGACTTAACACCGGGGAGCTGTTTTTT. Its protein product is CASSGAGLNTGELFF.